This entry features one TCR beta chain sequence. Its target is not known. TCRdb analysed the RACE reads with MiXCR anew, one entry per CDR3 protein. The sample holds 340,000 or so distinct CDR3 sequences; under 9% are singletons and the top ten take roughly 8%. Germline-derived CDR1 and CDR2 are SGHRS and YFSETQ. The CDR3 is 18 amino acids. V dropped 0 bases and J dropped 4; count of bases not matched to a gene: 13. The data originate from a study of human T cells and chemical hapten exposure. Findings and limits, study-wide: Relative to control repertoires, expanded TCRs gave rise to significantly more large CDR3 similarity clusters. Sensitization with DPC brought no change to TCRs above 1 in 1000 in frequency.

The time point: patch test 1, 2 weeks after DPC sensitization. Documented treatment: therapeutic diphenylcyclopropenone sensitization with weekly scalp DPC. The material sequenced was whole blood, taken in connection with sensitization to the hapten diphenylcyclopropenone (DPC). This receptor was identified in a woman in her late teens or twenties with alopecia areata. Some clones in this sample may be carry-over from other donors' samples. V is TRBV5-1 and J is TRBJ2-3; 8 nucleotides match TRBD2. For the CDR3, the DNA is TGCGCCAGCAGCTTGGAGACGAGAACGGGGGGGCATCCAGATACGCAGTATTTT. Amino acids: CASSLETRTGGHPDTQYF.